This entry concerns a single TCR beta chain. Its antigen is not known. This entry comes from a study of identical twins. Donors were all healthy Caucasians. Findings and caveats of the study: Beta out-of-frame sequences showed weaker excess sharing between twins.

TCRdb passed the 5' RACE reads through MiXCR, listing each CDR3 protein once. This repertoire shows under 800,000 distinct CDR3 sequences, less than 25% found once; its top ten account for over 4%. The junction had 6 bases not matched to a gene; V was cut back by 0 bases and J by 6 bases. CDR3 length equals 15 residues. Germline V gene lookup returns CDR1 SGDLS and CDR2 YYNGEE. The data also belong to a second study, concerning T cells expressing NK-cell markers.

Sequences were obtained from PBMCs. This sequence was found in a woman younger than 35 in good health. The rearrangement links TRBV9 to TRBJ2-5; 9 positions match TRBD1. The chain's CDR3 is CASSVGQGVGKTQYF. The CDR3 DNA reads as TGTGCCAGCAGCGTAGGACAGGGGGTAGGAAAGACCCAGTACTTC.